This T cell receptor beta chain stems from a study of blood T cell repertoires in COVID-19. About the study: Acute-phase and convalescent COVID-19 samples originated in the United States, Italy and Spain. PBMCs, B-cell-depleted T cells, or T cells were the source of the cDNA or gDNA that made up the material.

Trimming cost V 5 bases and J 3 bases, with 13 bases left between them. The CDR3 covers 14 residues. The germline V gene has CDR1 MGHRA and CDR2 YSYEKL. Per the original data handling: Reference gene primer amplification in the assay estimated nucleated cell counts. Sequenced by immunoSEQ multiplex PCR; TCRdb stores in-frame clones only, minus some. The V and J calls and clone size come from that table; D and trimming were worked out from the DNA. The table has approximately 56,000 clones, around 84% seen once. This TCR was recovered from a woman older than 75 with acute or convalescent COVID-19. This rearrangement joins TRBV4-1 to TRBJ2-5; D is ambiguous. What was sequenced was peripheral blood. CDR3 in amino acids: CASSFRHDEETQYF. The CDR3 nucleotides are TGCGCCAGCAGCTTCCGACACGACGAAGAGACCCAGTACTTC.